The rows below give T cell receptor beta chains drawn from one sample of a study of radiation and T cells in renal cell carcinoma. TCRdb's copy holds only in-frame clones and misses some; the assay was immunoSEQ multiplex PCR. The sample yields 95,000 to 150,000 clones, 80% to 85% seen once. The starting material was blood, obtained from a patient whose treatment included radiotherapy and nephrectomy. The source is an older woman with renal cell carcinoma. CDR3s include the opening cysteine and the closing phenylalanine or tryptophan. D genes are given only for firm matches. A row's size may be missing; if present it is once, few, many or a size class.

TRBJ2-7 | - | TRBV15 | - | CATSRGGREQYF | TGTGCCACCAGCAGAGGGGGGAGAGAGCAGTACTTC
TRBJ1-2 | TRBD1 | TRBV11-2 | - | CASSLDGDVGRDSGYTF | TGTGCCAGCAGCTTAGATGGCGATGTAGGGAGGGACAGTGGCTACACCTTC
TRBJ2-5 | TRBD2 | TRBV11-2 | - | CASSSRVGAGLWETQYF | TGTGCCAGCAGCTCAAGAGTTGGAGCGGGGTTATGGGAGACCCAGTACTTC
TRBJ2-7 | TRBD1 | TRBV6-5 | - | CASSYDRGASYEQYF | TGTGCCAGCAGCTACGACAGGGGGGCCTCCTACGAGCAGTACTTC
TRBJ2-2 | - | TRBV5-6 | once | CASSFGGTVNTGELFF | TGTGCCAGCAGCTTCGGGGGGACAGTTAACACCGGGGAGCTGTTTTTT
TRBJ1-1 | - | TRBV29-1 | - | CSVVPATEAFF | TGCAGCGTTGTTCCCGCGACTGAAGCTTTCTTT
TRBJ1-4 | - | TRBV19 | - | CASSIRGRESEKLFF | TGTGCCAGTAGTATTCGGGGTCGGGAAAGCGAAAAACTGTTTTTT
TRBJ2-7 | - | TRBV21-1 | - | CASSTTGCSYEQYF | TGTGCCAGCAGCACGACAGGGTGCTCCTACGAGCAGTACTTC
TRBJ1-5 | - | TRBV28 | - | CASSQGGQPQHF | TGTGCCAGCAGTCAAGGCGGCCAGCCCCAGCATTTT
TRBJ1-4 | TRBD1 | TRBV5-1 | - | CASSKDRGTEKLFF | TGCGCCAGCAGCAAGGACAGGGGAACTGAAAAACTGTTTTTT
TRBJ2-7 | - | TRBV5-7 | - | CASSLRATYEQYF | TGTGCCAGCAGCTTAAGGGCTACCTACGAGCAGTACTTC
TRBJ2-7 | - | TRBV27 | - | CASSPPGYEQYF | TGTGCCAGCAGTCCCCCAGGCTACGAGCAGTACTTC
TRBJ2-3 | TRBD1 | TRBV6-1 | - | CASSVGTGGADTQYF | TGTGCCAGCAGTGTGGGGACAGGGGGGGCAGATACGCAGTATTTT
TRBJ1-5 | - | TRBV19 | - | CASSNLGSGQPQHF | TGTGCCAGTAGCAACCTGGGCTCGGGGCAGCCCCAGCATTTT
TRBJ2-4 | TRBD1 | TRBV5-1 | few | CASSFGGQGSAKNIQYF | TGCGCCAGCAGCTTCGGGGGACAGGGCTCCGCCAAAAACATTCAGTACTTC
TRBJ2-7 | TRBD2 | TRBV6-1 | few | CASSEELAGAYEQYF | TGTGCCAGCAGTGAAGAACTAGCGGGGGCCTACGAGCAGTACTTC
TRBJ1-5 | - | TRBV6-6 | - | CASSTSRSNQPQHF | TGTGCCAGCAGCACGTCCCGAAGCAATCAGCCCCAGCATTTT
TRBJ1-2 | TRBD1 | TRBV2 | once | CASQARDRGHLANYGYTF | TGTGCCAGCCAAGCAAGGGACAGGGGCCACCTAGCTAACTATGGCTACACCTTC
TRBJ2-1 | - | TRBV11-2 | - | CASSLDRVAYNEQFF | TGTGCCAGCAGCTTAGACAGGGTGGCCTACAATGAGCAGTTCTTC
TRBJ2-7 | - | TRBV15 | - | CATSRDISYEQYF | TGTGCCACCAGCAGGGACATCTCCTACGAGCAGTACTTC
TRBJ2-2 | - | TRBV28 | - | CATGTPNTGELFF | TGTGCCACCGGGACACCCAACACCGGGGAGCTGTTTTTT
TRBJ1-4 | - | TRBV19 | - | CASSIQATNEKLFF | TGTGCCAGTAGTATACAAGCAACTAATGAAAAACTGTTTTTT
TRBJ2-7 | - | TRBV14 | - | CASSHGVTYEQYF | TGTGCCAGCAGCCATGGCGTGACCTACGAGCAGTACTTC
TRBJ1-1 | - | TRBV4-2 | few | CASSQEPVHLNTEAFF | TGTGCCAGCAGCCAAGAACCTGTACACCTGAACACTGAAGCTTTCTTT
TRBJ2-5 | - | TRBV2 | - | CASSTVPQETQYF | TGTGCCAGCAGTACCGTCCCACAAGAGACCCAGTACTTC
TRBJ2-3 | TRBD2 | TRBV27 | - | CASSSGLAGGLISDTQYF | TGTGCCAGCAGTTCGGGACTAGCGGGGGGGCTTATCTCAGATACGCAGTATTTT
TRBJ2-7 | TRBD2 | TRBV4-1 | - | CASSQVRGGYEQYF | TGCGCCAGCAGCCAAGTGCGGGGGGGTTACGAGCAGTACTTC
TRBJ2-3 | - | TRBV10-3 | - | CAISETSTDTQYF | TGTGCCATCAGCGAAACCAGCACAGATACGCAGTATTTT
TRBJ2-4 | TRBD1 | TRBV7-2 | - | CASSGTGGGLAKNIQYF | TGTGCCAGCAGCGGGACAGGAGGGGGATTAGCCAAAAACATTCAGTACTTC
TRBJ1-1 | - | TRBV6-1 | - | CASSDLGQLNTEAFF | TGTGCCAGCAGTGATTTAGGACAGTTGAACACTGAAGCTTTCTTT
TRBJ2-3 | - | TRBV28 | - | CASSRDATDTQYF | TGTGCCAGCAGTCGGGACGCCACAGATACGCAGTATTTT
TRBJ2-3 | TRBD2 | TRBV5-4 | - | CASSPRLAGVTDTQYF | TGTGCCAGCAGCCCAAGACTAGCGGGGGTCACAGATACGCAGTATTTT
TRBJ1-5 | TRBD1 | TRBV19 | - | CASSAFGTASNQPQHF | TGTGCCAGTAGTGCCTTTGGGACAGCTAGCAATCAGCCCCAGCATTTT
TRBJ1-2 | - | TRBV6-5 | - | CASRGTGNYGYTF | TGTGCCAGCAGGGGAACAGGGAACTATGGCTACACCTTC
TRBJ1-1 | - | TRBV7-3 | - | CASSLLVGFF | TGTGCCAGCAGCCTCCTAGTAGGTTTCTTT
TRBJ1-1 | TRBD1 | TRBV15 | - | CATSRDYTGENTEAFF | TGTGCCACCAGCAGAGATTACACAGGGGAGAACACTGAAGCTTTCTTT
TRBJ1-1 | - | TRBV30 | once | CAWSYRYRGGTEAFF | TGTGCCTGGAGTTATAGGTACCGCGGGGGCACTGAAGCTTTCTTT
TRBJ1-2 | - | TRBV27 | - | CASSSYVAGRFNYGYTF | TGTGCCAGCAGTTCGTACGTGGCGGGGAGGTTTAACTATGGCTACACCTTC
TRBJ1-1 | TRBD1 | TRBV5-6 | few | CASSFGQGSTEAFF | TGTGCCAGCAGCTTTGGACAGGGGAGCACTGAAGCTTTCTTT
TRBJ1-1 | - | TRBV9 | - | CASSVEGNTEAFF | TGTGCCAGCAGCGTAGAAGGGAACACTGAAGCTTTCTTT
TRBJ1-3 | - | TRBV5-4 | - | CASSLSPGRSGNTIYF | TGTGCCAGCAGCTTGTCGCCGGGCAGGTCTGGAAACACCATATATTTT
TRBJ2-2 | TRBD1 | TRBV5-6 | few | CASSSETGGAGELFF | TGTGCCAGCAGCTCAGAGACAGGGGGTGCCGGGGAGCTGTTTTTT
TRBJ2-1 | TRBD2 | TRBV6-5 | once | CASSRSGSKLNEQFF | TGTGCCAGCAGCCGAAGCGGGAGTAAGCTCAATGAGCAGTTCTTC
TRBJ1-2 | - | TRBV28 | few | CASSSSLRDGYTF | TGTGCCAGCAGTTCATCATTGAGGGATGGCTACACCTTC
TRBJ1-4 | TRBD1 | TRBV6-1 | - | CASTQGATNEKLFF | TGTGCCAGCACCCAGGGGGCAACTAATGAAAAACTGTTTTTT
TRBJ1-2 | - | TRBV2 | few | CASSPRQGTYLAGYTF | TGTGCCAGCTCCCCTCGGCAGGGGACCTATCTGGCTGGCTACACCTTC
TRBJ2-3 | TRBD2 | TRBV2 | once | CASSPRTSGGTDTQYF | TGTGCCAGCAGCCCTCGGACTAGCGGCGGGACAGATACGCAGTATTTT
TRBJ2-3 | - | TRBV7-9 | - | CASSLGGPDTQYF | TGTGCCAGCAGCTTGGGGGGCCCAGATACGCAGTATTTT
TRBJ1-1 | - | TRBV11-2 | - | CASSLDGAGLNTEAFF | TGTGCCAGCAGCTTAGATGGGGCGGGGCTGAACACTGAAGCTTTCTTT
TRBJ2-3 | TRBD2 | TRBV18 | - | CASSPLAEPTDTQYF | TGTGCCAGCTCACCCCTAGCGGAACCCACAGATACGCAGTATTTT
TRBJ2-2 | - | TRBV7-9 | few | CASSRGRGPNTGELFF | TGTGCCAGCAGCCGCGGGCGGGGCCCGAACACCGGGGAGCTGTTTTTT
TRBJ1-5 | - | TRBV18 | - | CASSPPGGNQPQHF | TGTGCCAGCTCACCACCGGGTGGCAATCAGCCCCAGCATTTT
TRBJ1-2 | - | TRBV4-1 | - | CASSQALDRNYGYTF | TGCGCCAGCAGCCAAGCCCTCGACAGGAACTATGGCTACACCTTC
TRBJ2-5 | - | TRBV7-9 | - | CASSLPSGSPQETQYF | TGTGCCAGCAGCTTACCCTCGGGGAGCCCACAAGAGACCCAGTACTTC
TRBJ1-5 | - | TRBV19 | - | CASSFSASNQPQHF | TGTGCCAGTAGCTTCTCAGCGAGCAATCAGCCCCAGCATTTT